The rows below give T cell receptor beta chains drawn from one sample of a study of technical replicates of blood from several donors. Sequencing was performed with immunoSEQ multiplex PCR; in TCRdb, only in-frame clones are kept and a portion is missing. The repertoire holds about 89,000 clones, with 85% to 95% as singletons. The sequenced sample consisted of T cells isolated from PBMCs. Receptors were obtained from a human donor in good health. CDR3s include the opening cysteine and the closing phenylalanine or tryptophan. Each record gives: clone size, V gene, J gene, D gene, CDR3 length, CDR3 DNA, CDR3 protein. The D gene is left open where the match is weak. Clone size appears in some rows only: once, few, many, or a class for an expanded clone.

clone_size: .
v_call: TRBV7-6
j_call: TRBJ1-1
d_call: .
cdr3_length: 14
cdr3_nt: TGTGCCAGCAGCTTGGGCCAGATGAACACTGAAGCTTTCTTT
cdr3_aa: CASSLGQMNTEAFF

clone_size: .
v_call: TRBV6-1
j_call: TRBJ1-3
d_call: .
cdr3_length: 15
cdr3_nt: TGTGCCAGCAGCCGAGGTACCAGCTCTGGAAACACCATATATTTT
cdr3_aa: CASSRGTSSGNTIYF

clone_size: .
v_call: TRBV7-3
j_call: TRBJ1-2
d_call: .
cdr3_length: 13
cdr3_nt: TGTGCCAGCAGCTTAAGAGGGGGGGATGGCTACACCTTC
cdr3_aa: CASSLRGGDGYTF

clone_size: few
v_call: TRBV6-1
j_call: TRBJ2-3
d_call: .
cdr3_length: 13
cdr3_nt: TGTGCCAGCAGTGGGGGCAGCCCAGATACGCAGTATTTT
cdr3_aa: CASSGGSPDTQYF

clone_size: .
v_call: TRBV7-9
j_call: TRBJ2-5
d_call: .
cdr3_length: 12
cdr3_nt: TGTGCCAGCAGCTTAGTGAGAGAGACCCAGTACTTC
cdr3_aa: CASSLVRETQYF

clone_size: .
v_call: TRBV4-1
j_call: TRBJ2-3
d_call: .
cdr3_length: 17
cdr3_nt: TGCGCCAGCAGCCAAGATGAGGTCCGCGACCGCACAGATACGCAGTATTTT
cdr3_aa: CASSQDEVRDRTDTQYF

clone_size: .
v_call: TRBV7-9
j_call: TRBJ1-2
d_call: TRBD1
cdr3_length: 14
cdr3_nt: TGTGCCAGCAGACCACAGGGGGGTGGCTATGGCTACACCTTC
cdr3_aa: CASRPQGGGYGYTF

clone_size: once
v_call: TRBV5-1
j_call: TRBJ2-7
d_call: TRBD2
cdr3_length: 18
cdr3_nt: TGCGCCAGCAGCTTGTGGCCCCCACTAGCGGGGGAGTCCTACGAGCAGTACTTC
cdr3_aa: CASSLWPPLAGESYEQYF

clone_size: .
v_call: TRBV28
j_call: TRBJ2-2
d_call: TRBD2
cdr3_length: 13
cdr3_nt: TGTGCCAGCGGGGGGGAACTAGTCGGGGAGCTGTTTTTT
cdr3_aa: CASGGELVGELFF

clone_size: .
v_call: TRBV5-1
j_call: TRBJ2-1
d_call: TRBD2
cdr3_length: 16
cdr3_nt: TGCGCCAGCAGCCACCGGACTAGCGGGGTAGGCAATGAGCAGTTCTTC
cdr3_aa: CASSHRTSGVGNEQFF

clone_size: .
v_call: TRBV2
j_call: TRBJ2-3
d_call: .
cdr3_length: 15
cdr3_nt: TGTGCCAGCAGTGAAGGGGGCTACTCCACAGATACGCAGTATTTT
cdr3_aa: CASSEGGYSTDTQYF

clone_size: .
v_call: TRBV6-5
j_call: TRBJ1-5
d_call: .
cdr3_length: 13
cdr3_nt: TGTGCCAGCAGTGAAGCTCTATATCAGCCCCAGCATTTT
cdr3_aa: CASSEALYQPQHF

clone_size: .
v_call: TRBV7-9
j_call: TRBJ2-3
d_call: .
cdr3_length: 15
cdr3_nt: TGTGCCAGCAGCTACAGGGCTAGGGACGCAGATACGCAGTATTTT
cdr3_aa: CASSYRARDADTQYF

clone_size: .
v_call: TRBV29-1
j_call: TRBJ2-3
d_call: TRBD1
cdr3_length: 11
cdr3_nt: TGCAGCTCTGGGGACAGCGCCGGGCAGTATTTT
cdr3_aa: CSSGDSAGQYF

clone_size: once
v_call: TRBV5-4
j_call: TRBJ1-4
d_call: TRBD1
cdr3_length: 17
cdr3_nt: TGTGCCAGCAGCTTAACCGGGACAGGGAGACAAAATGAAAAACTGTTTTTT
cdr3_aa: CASSLTGTGRQNEKLFF

clone_size: .
v_call: TRBV27
j_call: TRBJ1-2
d_call: .
cdr3_length: 15
cdr3_nt: TGTGCCAGCAGTTTAAGGGAGGATCTATTTAATGGCTACACCTTC
cdr3_aa: CASSLREDLFNGYTF

clone_size: few
v_call: TRBV7-9
j_call: TRBJ1-5
d_call: TRBD1
cdr3_length: 14
cdr3_nt: TGTGCCAGCAGCTCTGGGGAAGGGGGCCTGCCCCAGCATTTT
cdr3_aa: CASSSGEGGLPQHF

clone_size: .
v_call: TRBV4-1
j_call: TRBJ2-3
d_call: .
cdr3_length: 16
cdr3_nt: TGCGCCAGCAGCCAAGAAGGCAGGGGTATCACAGATACGCAGTATTTT
cdr3_aa: CASSQEGRGITDTQYF

clone_size: once
v_call: TRBV18
j_call: TRBJ2-3
d_call: .
cdr3_length: 15
cdr3_nt: TGTGCCAGCTCACCCATGCTCGGGGACACAGATACGCAGTATTTT
cdr3_aa: CASSPMLGDTDTQYF

clone_size: .
v_call: TRBV5-1
j_call: TRBJ2-3
d_call: .
cdr3_length: 14
cdr3_nt: TGCGCCAGCAGCTTGGTACTAGCTTTAGATACGCAGTATTTT
cdr3_aa: CASSLVLALDTQYF

clone_size: .
v_call: TRBV28
j_call: TRBJ2-1
d_call: TRBD1
cdr3_length: 15
cdr3_nt: TGTGCCAGCAGTGAACAGGGGAGTGGTTACAATGAGCAGTTCTTC
cdr3_aa: CASSEQGSGYNEQFF

clone_size: .
v_call: TRBV6-1
j_call: TRBJ2-1
d_call: .
cdr3_length: 14
cdr3_nt: TGTGCCAGTTCCCAGATGAGGCGGGGCAATGAGCAGTTCTTC
cdr3_aa: CASSQMRRGNEQFF

clone_size: .
v_call: TRBV6-4
j_call: TRBJ2-1
d_call: .
cdr3_length: 14
cdr3_nt: TGTGCCAGCAGAAGAGACAGCTCCTACAATGAGCAGTTCTTC
cdr3_aa: CASRRDSSYNEQFF

clone_size: .
v_call: TRBV2
j_call: TRBJ1-1
d_call: TRBD1
cdr3_length: 16
cdr3_nt: TGTGCCAGCAGTGTAGGACAGGGGATGGCGAACACTGAAGCTTTCTTT
cdr3_aa: CASSVGQGMANTEAFF

clone_size: .
v_call: TRBV25-1
j_call: TRBJ2-1
d_call: TRBD2
cdr3_length: 15
cdr3_nt: TGTGCCAGCAGACGGGAGGGTTCTCAAGGGAATGAGCAGTTCTTC
cdr3_aa: CASRREGSQGNEQFF

clone_size: .
v_call: TRBV5-6
j_call: TRBJ2-5
d_call: .
cdr3_length: 13
cdr3_nt: TGTGCCAGCAGCTTCAGACTTCAAGAGACCCAGTACTTC
cdr3_aa: CASSFRLQETQYF

clone_size: .
v_call: TRBV18
j_call: TRBJ2-7
d_call: .
cdr3_length: 14
cdr3_nt: TGTGCCAGCTCACGAGACAGTACGCACTACGAGCAGTACTTC
cdr3_aa: CASSRDSTHYEQYF

clone_size: .
v_call: TRBV11-2
j_call: TRBJ2-1
d_call: .
cdr3_length: 11
cdr3_nt: TGTGCCAGCAGCTTATACCGGGAGCAGTTCTTC
cdr3_aa: CASSLYREQFF

clone_size: .
v_call: TRBV30
j_call: TRBJ2-5
d_call: .
cdr3_length: 13
cdr3_nt: TGTGCCTGGAGCTACGCCAAGTCACCGACCCAGTACTTC
cdr3_aa: CAWSYAKSPTQYF